This T cell receptor (beta chain) was documented in a study of a mutant IDH1 vaccine in newly diagnosed glioma. Background on the study: Previous treatment comprised radiotherapy, temozolomide, or both, mostly both. Broader study findings: The study observed vaccine-induced immune responses in 90% to 95% of patients.

This clone was observed a few times. Its antigen is unknown. Sequenced by immunoSEQ multiplex PCR; TCRdb stores in-frame clones only, minus some. Of some 51,000 clones detected, about three quarters appear once; the ten largest clones hold about 5.2%. The CDR3 contains 14 residues. The germline V gene encodes CDR1 MNHNS and CDR2 SASEGT. V was pared by 7 bases and J by 4 bases, with 16 bases between. Time point described: week 5, during vaccination. Doses consisted of 300 ug of mutant IDH1 20-mer peptide each, paired with topical imiquimod. The V gene is TRBV6-1, the J gene TRBJ1-2, with D perhaps TRBD1 (6 bases). The TCR comes from a man between 45 and 60 years old with glioma. The sequenced sample was PBMCs, obtained from a glioma patient whose treatment included an IDH1 peptide vaccine. The CDR3 is CASTQARGPYGYTF. The CDR3 DNA is TGTGCCAGCACACAAGCCAGGGGTCCCTATGGCTACACCTTC.